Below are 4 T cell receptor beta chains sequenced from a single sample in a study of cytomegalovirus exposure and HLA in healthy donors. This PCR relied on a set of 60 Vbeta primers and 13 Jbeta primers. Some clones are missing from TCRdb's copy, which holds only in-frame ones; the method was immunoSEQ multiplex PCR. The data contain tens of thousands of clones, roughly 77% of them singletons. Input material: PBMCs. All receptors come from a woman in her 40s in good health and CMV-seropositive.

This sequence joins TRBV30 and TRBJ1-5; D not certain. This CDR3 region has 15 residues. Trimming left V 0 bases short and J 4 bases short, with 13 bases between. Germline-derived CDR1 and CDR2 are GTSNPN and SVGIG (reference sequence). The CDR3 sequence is CAWSVQLSANQPQHF. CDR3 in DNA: TGTGCCTGGAGTGTACAGTTGTCAGCAAATCAGCCCCAGCATTTT.

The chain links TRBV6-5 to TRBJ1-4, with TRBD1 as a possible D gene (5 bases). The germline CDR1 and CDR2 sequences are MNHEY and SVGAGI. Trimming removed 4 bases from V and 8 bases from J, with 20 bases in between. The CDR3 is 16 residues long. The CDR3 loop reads CASSWGAGGVAEKLFF. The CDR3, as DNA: TGTGCCAGCAGTTGGGGAGCCGGAGGGGTGGCCGAAAAACTGTTTTTT.

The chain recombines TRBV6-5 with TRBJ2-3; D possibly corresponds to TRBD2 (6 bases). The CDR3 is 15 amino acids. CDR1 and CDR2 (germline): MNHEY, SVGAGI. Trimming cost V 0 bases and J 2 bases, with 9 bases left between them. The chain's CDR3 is CASSYSGGDTDTQYF. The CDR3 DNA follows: TGTGCCAGCAGTTACTCGGGCGGGGACACAGATACGCAGTATTTT.

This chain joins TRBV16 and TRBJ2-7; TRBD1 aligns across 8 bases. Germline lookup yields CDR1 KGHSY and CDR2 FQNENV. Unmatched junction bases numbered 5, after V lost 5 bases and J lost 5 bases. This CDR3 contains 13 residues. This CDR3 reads CASSYGTGNEQYF. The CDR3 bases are TGTGCCAGCAGCTACGGGACAGGAAACGAGCAGTACTTC.